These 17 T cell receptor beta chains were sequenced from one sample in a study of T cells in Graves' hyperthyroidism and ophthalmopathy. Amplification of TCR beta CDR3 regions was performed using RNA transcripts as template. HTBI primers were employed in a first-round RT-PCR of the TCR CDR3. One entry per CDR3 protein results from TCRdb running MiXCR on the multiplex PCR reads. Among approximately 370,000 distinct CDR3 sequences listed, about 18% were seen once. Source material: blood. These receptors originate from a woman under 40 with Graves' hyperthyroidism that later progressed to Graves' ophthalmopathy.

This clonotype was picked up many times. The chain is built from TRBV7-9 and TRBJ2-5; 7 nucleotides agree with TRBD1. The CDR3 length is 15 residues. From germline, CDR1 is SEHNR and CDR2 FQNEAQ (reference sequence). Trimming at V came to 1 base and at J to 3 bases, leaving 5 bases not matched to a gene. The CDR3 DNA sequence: TGTGCCAGCAGCTTAGGTCCTGGGACAGAAGAGACCCAGTACTTC. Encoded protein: CASSLGPGTEETQYF.

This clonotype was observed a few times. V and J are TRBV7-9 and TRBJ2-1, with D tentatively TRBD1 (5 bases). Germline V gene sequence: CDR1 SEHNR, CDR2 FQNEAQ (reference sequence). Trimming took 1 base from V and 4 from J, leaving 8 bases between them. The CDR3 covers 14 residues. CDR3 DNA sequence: TGTGCCAGCAGCTTAGAGGGGCGGTACAATGAGCAGTTCTTC. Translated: CASSLEGRYNEQFF.

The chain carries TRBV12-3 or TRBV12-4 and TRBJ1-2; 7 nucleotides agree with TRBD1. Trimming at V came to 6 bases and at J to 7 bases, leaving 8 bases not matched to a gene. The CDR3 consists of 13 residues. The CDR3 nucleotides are TGTGCCAGCAGCAGGGACAGAAGGGGTGGCTACACCTTC. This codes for CASSRDRRGGYTF.

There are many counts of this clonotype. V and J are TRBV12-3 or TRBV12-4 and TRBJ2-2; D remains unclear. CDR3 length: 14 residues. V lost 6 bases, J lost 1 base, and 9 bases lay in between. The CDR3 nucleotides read TGTGCCAGCAGCCGATGGGAGAACACCGGGGAGCTGTTTTTT. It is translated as CASSRWENTGELFF.

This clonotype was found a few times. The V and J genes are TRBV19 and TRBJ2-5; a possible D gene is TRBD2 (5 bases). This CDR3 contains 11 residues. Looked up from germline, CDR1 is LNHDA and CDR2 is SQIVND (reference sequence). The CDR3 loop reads CPRGGEETQYF. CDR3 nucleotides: TGTCCCCGGGGTGGAGAAGAGACCCAGTACTTC.

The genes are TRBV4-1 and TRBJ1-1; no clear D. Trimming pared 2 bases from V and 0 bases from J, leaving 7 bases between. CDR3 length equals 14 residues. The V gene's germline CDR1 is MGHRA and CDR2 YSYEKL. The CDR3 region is CASSQSPMNTEAFF. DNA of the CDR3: TGCGCCAGCAGCCAATCTCCCATGAACACTGAAGCTTTCTTT.

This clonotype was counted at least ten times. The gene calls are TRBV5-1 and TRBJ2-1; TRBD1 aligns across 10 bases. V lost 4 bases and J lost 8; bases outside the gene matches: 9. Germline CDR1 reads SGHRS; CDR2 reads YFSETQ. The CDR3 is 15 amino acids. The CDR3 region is CASSAGQGFSYEQFF. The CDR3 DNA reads TGCGCCAGCAGCGCGGGACAGGGGTTCTCATATGAGCAGTTCTTC.

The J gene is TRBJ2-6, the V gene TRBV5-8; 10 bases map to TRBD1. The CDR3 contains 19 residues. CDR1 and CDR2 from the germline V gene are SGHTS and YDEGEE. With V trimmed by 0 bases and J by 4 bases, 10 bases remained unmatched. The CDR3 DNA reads TGTGCCAGCAGCTTGGGAAGACAGGGGGCGCTTCCCGGGGCCAACGTCCTGACTTTC. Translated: CASSLGRQGALPGANVLTF.

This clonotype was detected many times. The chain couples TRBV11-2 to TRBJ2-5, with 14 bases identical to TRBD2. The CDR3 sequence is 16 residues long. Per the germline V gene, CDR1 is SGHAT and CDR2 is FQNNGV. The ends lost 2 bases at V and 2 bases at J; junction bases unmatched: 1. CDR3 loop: CASSLRLAGGQETQYF. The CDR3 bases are TGTGCCAGCAGCTTACGACTAGCGGGGGGGCAAGAGACCCAGTACTTC. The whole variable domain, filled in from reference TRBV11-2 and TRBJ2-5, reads EAGVAQSPRYKIIEKRQSVAFWCNPISGHATLYWYQQILGQGPKLLIQFQNNGVVDDSQLPKDRFSAERLKGVDSTLKIQPAKLEDSAVYLCASSLRLAGGQETQYFGPGTRLLVL.

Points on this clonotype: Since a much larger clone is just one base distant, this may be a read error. The CDR3 is CPSSPSGLALTDTQYF. The CDR3 DNA reads as TGCCCCAGCAGCCCCTCGGGACTAGCCCTCACAGATACGCAGTATTTT. The V gene is TRBV5-1, the J gene TRBJ2-3; 9 bases are shared with TRBD2. CDR1 and CDR2 (germline): SGHRS, YFSETQ. The CDR3 is 16 residues long.

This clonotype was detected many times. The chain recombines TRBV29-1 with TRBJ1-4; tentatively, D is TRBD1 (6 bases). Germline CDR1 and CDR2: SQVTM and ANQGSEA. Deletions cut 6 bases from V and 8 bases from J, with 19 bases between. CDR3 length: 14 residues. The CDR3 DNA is TGCAGCGTCCCCAGTCTCGGGGGCGCGGAAAAACTGTTTTTT. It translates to CSVPSLGGAEKLFF.

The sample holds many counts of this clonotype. The CDR3 DNA sequence: TGTGCCACCAGCAGCAGGAAAACTAACTATGGCTACACCTTC. Translated, it gives CATSSRKTNYGYTF. The chain links TRBV15 to TRBJ1-2; D is undetermined. Trimming removed 3 bases from V and 0 bases from J, with 8 bases in between. Germline V gene lookup returns CDR1 LNHNV and CDR2 YYDKDF (reference sequence). The CDR3 totals 14 residues.

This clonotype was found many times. The CDR3 DNA is TGCAGCGTGGAGTCGGGGCCCTATGGCTACACCTTC. Translated: CSVESGPYGYTF. The V and J genes are TRBV29-1 and TRBJ1-2, with D possibly matching TRBD1 (5 bases). The CDR3 loop spans 12 amino acids. Germline V CDR1 and CDR2: SQVTM, ANQGSEA. V lost 6 bases, J lost 4 bases, and 12 bases lay in between.

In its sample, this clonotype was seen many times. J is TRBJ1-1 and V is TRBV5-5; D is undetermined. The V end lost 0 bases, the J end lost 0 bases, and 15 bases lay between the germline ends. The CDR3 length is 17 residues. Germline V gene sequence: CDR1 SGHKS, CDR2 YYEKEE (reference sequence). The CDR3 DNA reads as TGTGCCAGCAGCTTGGAGGCAGAGGTGTGGGTGAACACTGAAGCTTTCTTT. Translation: CASSLEAEVWVNTEAFF.

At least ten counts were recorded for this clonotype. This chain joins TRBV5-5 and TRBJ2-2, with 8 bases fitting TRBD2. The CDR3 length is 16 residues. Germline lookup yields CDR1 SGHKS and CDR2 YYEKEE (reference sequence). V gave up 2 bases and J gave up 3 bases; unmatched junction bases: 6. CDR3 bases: TGTGCCAGCAGCTTTATAGCGGGGCCGGACACCGGGGAGCTGTTTTTT. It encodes CASSFIAGPDTGELFF.

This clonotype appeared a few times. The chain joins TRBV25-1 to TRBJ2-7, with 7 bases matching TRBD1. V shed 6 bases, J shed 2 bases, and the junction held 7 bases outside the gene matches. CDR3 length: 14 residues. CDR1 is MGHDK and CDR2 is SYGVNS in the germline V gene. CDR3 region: CASSLPGQTYEQYF. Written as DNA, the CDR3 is TGTGCCAGCAGCCTCCCGGGACAGACCTACGAGCAGTACTTC.

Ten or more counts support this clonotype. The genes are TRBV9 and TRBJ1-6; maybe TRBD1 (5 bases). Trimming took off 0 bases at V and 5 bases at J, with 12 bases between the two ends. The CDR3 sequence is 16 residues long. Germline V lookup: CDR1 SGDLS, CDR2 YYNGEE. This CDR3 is CASSVAEGPNNSPLHF. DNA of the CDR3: TGTGCCAGCAGCGTAGCTGAGGGGCCGAATAATTCACCCCTCCACTTT. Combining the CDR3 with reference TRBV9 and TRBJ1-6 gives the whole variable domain DSGVTQTPKHLITATGQRVTLRCSPRSGDLSVYWYQQSLDQGLQFLIQYYNGEERAKGNILERFSAQQFPDLHSELNLSSLELGDSALYFCASSVAEGPNNSPLHFGNGTRLTVT.